The subject of this entry is one T cell receptor beta chain. The antigen remains undetermined. This sample is drawn from a study of human T cells and chemical hapten exposure. General study points: Expanded TCRs clustered into significantly more large CDR3 similarity groups than controls, the analysis revealed. PT1 expanded TCR counts and patch test score correlated positively. Among TCRs, those above 1 in 1000 frequency were unaffected by DPC sensitization.

TCRdb processed the RACE reads anew with MiXCR; each CDR3 protein has one entry. The sample records a few hundred thousand distinct CDR3 sequences, around 7.7% being singletons. Trimming stripped 1 base from V and 5 bases from J, with 8 bases between. The CDR3 length is 14 residues. Germline lookup yields CDR1 MGHRA and CDR2 YSYEKL. The time point was: pre-sensitization, week 0. Sample treatment: therapeutic diphenylcyclopropenone sensitization with weekly scalp DPC. V usage is TRBV4-1 and J usage is TRBJ1-4; D is undetermined. The receptor was isolated from a man younger than 35 with alopecia areata. Some clones in this sample may be carry-over from other donors' samples. The starting material was whole blood, obtained in connection with sensitization to the hapten diphenylcyclopropenone (DPC). This CDR3 reads CASSQVWSNEKLFF. The CDR3 DNA reads as TGCGCCAGCAGCCAAGTATGGTCGAATGAAAAACTGTTTTTT.